The entry below describes one T cell receptor beta chain. V was trimmed by 3 bases and J by 2 bases, leaving 10 bases between them. This CDR3 has 14 amino acids. Germline CDR1 reads SGHRS; CDR2 reads YFSETQ. The sample comes from a study of blood T cells in healthy people across ages. Next came a second PCR, run for roughly 6 to 11 cycles, which used a sample-barcoded 5' primer along with a J-beta primer mix. TCRdb reprocessed the 5' RACE reads with MiXCR, giving one entry per CDR3 protein. The data show 1.5 million to 2 million distinct CDR3 sequences, about 28% seen once. V and J are TRBV5-1 and TRBJ2-3, with unresolved D. This receptor was identified in a woman aged 30 to 39 in good health. Sequencing used blood. The CDR3 DNA follows: TGCGCCAGCAGCTCGTGGCCCTTCACAGATACGCAGTATTTT. It codes for CASSSWPFTDTQYF.